This TCR beta chain was retrieved from a study of blood T cell repertoires in COVID-19. Study-wide background: Acute and convalescent COVID-19 samples came from the United States, Italy and Spain. Sources were T cells, B-cell-depleted T cells, or PBMCs; the material itself was cDNA or gDNA.

V shed 4 bases and J 4 bases; nucleotides not matched to a gene: 8. Germline assignment: CDR1 SGHRS and CDR2 YFSETQ. This CDR3 has 15 residues. Per the original methods: Reference gene primer amplification gave nucleated cell count estimates. The method was immunoSEQ multiplex PCR; TCRdb's version includes in-frame clones alone and lacks a portion of them. V, J and clone size reflect that table, while D and trimming were determined from the DNA. Here the sample spans fewer than 85,000 clones, 88% being singletons. The chain uses TRBV5-1 and TRBJ1-2; 9 positions match TRBD1. This sequence originates from a man aged 45-60 years with active COVID-19. The specimen was peripheral blood. Here the CDR3 reads CASSPTTGGGYGYTF. The CDR3, as DNA: TGCGCCAGCAGCCCCACGACAGGGGGTGGCTATGGCTACACCTTC.